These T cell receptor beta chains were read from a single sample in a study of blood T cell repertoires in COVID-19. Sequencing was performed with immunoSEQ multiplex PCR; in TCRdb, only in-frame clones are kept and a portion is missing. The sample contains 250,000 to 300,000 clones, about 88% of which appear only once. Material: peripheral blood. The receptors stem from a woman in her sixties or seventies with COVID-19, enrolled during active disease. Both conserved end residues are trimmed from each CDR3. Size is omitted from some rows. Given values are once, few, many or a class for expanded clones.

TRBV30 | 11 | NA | AWSANSYNEQF
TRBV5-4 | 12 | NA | ASSLYFSSTEQF
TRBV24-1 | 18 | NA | ATSDSAPNSGRATYNEQF
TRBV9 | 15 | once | ASSVGLRDRGDSPLH
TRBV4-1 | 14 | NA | ASSHDRGQGTGELF
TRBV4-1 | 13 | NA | ASSRRDREGETQY
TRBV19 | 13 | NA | ASSVDRSTNEKLF
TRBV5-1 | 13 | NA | ASSFAGVDSETQY
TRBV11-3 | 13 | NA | ASSVLAGAENEQF
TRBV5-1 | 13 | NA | ASSLGTGVNQPQH
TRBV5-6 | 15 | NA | ASSSLPDRDLGYGYT
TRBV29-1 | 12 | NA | SVLESTGLFGYT
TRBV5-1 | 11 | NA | ASSPLTTDTQY
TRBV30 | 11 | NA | AWSVRFDHEQY
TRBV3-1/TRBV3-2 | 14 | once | ASSQAIGTSGREQY
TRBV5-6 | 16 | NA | ASSPILSAGQANYGYT
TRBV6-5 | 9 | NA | AGVSADTQY
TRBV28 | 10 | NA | ASSTPRFGYT
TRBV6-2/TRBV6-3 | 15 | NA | ASSLSRDKVTSYEQY
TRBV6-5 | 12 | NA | ATASSGSYNEQF
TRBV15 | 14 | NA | ATRIDRGGSTDTQY
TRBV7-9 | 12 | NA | ASSLPGVYNEQF
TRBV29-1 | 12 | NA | SVEVRGQNTEAF
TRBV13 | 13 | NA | ASSFDRFSYNEQF
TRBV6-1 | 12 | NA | ASSEVTGHQPQH
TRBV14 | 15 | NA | ASSQDLTPSGTDTQY
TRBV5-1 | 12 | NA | ASSLNPSYGELF
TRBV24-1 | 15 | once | ATSDRTGGRNTDTQY
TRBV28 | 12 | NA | ASSSLGVFYGYT
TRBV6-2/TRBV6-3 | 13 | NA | ASSKASGSVYEQY
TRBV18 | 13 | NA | ASSPRGPDTGELF
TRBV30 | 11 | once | AWTSGNINEQF
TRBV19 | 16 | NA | ASSIGWGQQHYNQPQH
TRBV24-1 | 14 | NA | ATSDPGTDTNYGYT
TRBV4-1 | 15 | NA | ASSQEVTSGTYNEQF
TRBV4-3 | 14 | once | ASSQDLVRVGTEAF
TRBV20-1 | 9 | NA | SAQAWHGYT
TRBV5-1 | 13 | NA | ASREGEGRDNEQF
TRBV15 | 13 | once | ATSKIEGSYNEQF
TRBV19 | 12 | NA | ASRLAGGSTEQF
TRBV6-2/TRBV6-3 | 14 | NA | ASSYGTGGVYQPQH
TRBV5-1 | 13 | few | ASSLVLGGTYEQY